This T cell receptor beta chain derives from a study of blood T cell repertoires in COVID-19. Repertoires were generated with immunoSEQ multiplex PCR, while TCRdb's copy carries only in-frame clones and drops some. The profile covers a few hundred thousand clones, with around nine tenths appearing a single time and less than 5.5% taken by the ten largest. Germline CDR1 SGHVS, CDR2 FNYEAQ. The V gene lost 5 bases and the J gene lost 7 bases, with 17 bases spanning the gap. CDR3 length: 15 amino acids. The specimen was PBMCs or T cells enriched from blood (not recorded which). The sequence was obtained from a man younger than 45 who had recovered from COVID-19. The rearrangement joins TRBV7-6 to TRBJ1-4; D not resolved. The CDR3: CASSGGPVEGEKLFF. Written as DNA, the CDR3 is TGTGCCAGCAGCGGCGGTCCCGTCGAAGGTGAAAAACTGTTTTTT.